One and the same sample provided the 15 T cell receptor beta chains below, sequenced in a study of T cells in pancreatic ductal adenocarcinoma (dated by TCRdb to about 2017). The selected pancreatic ductal adenocarcinoma patients had received surgery without neoadjuvant therapy. Library creation used the immunoSEQ multiplex PCR assay. TCRdb's version of the immuneACCESS table is confined to in-frame rearrangements and falls short of the full clone set. An unresolved V gene accounts for under half of the shortfall where checked; the remainder is of unknown origin. The sample table records under 20,000 clones; 88% of these occur just once. The ten largest clones take up 0.94% of the sample. Sequenced material: PBMCs. The source of these receptors is a human donor with pancreatic ductal adenocarcinoma.

Only one count was recorded for this clone. This chain connects TRBV9 to TRBJ2-7; 7 bases match TRBD1. This CDR3 is built from 15 residues. V was clipped by 1 base and J by 3 bases; unmatched bases: 7. Germline values: CDR1 SGDLS, CDR2 YYNGEE. CDR3 sequence: CASSVSAGGFYEQYF. In DNA form, the CDR3 reads TGTGCCAGCAGCGTATCGGCAGGGGGTTTCTACGAGCAGTACTTC.

This chain links TRBV14 with TRBJ1-1; a weak D match, TRBD1 (6 bases). Trimming took off 1 base at V and 0 bases at J, with 12 bases between the two ends. This CDR3 contains 16 residues. Germline V CDR1 and CDR2: SGHDN, FVKESK. The CDR3 nucleotides are TGTGCCAGCAGCCAAGTCGGGGGGGCCGTGAACACTGAAGCTTTCTTT. Its protein is CASSQVGGAVNTEAFF.

This chain joins TRBV29-1 and TRBJ2-1; 12 bases line up with TRBD2. The CDR3 has 18 residues. The germline V gene encodes CDR1 SQVTM and CDR2 ANQGSEA. V lost 4 bases and J lost 4; bases outside the gene matches: 14. CDR3 residues: CSVVIWSSGGAEYNEQFF. The CDR3 nucleotides read TGCAGCGTTGTTATTTGGTCTAGCGGGGGGGCGGAATACAATGAGCAGTTCTTC.

The chain has TRBV7-6 and TRBJ1-1; a weak D match, TRBD1 (6 bases). Germline values: CDR1 SGHVS, CDR2 FNYEAQ. Trimming removed 2 bases from V and 6 bases from J, with 13 bases in between. The CDR3 has 14 residues. CDR3 sequence: CASSLLSRGPEAFF. The CDR3 bases are TGTGCCAGCAGCTTATTGAGCAGGGGTCCTGAAGCTTTCTTT. The full variable domain, in which reference TRBV7-6 and TRBJ1-1 provide the parts outside the CDR3, is GAGVSQSPRYKVTKRGQDVALRCDPISGHVSLYWYRQALGQGPEFLTYFNYEAQQDKSGLPNDRFSAERPEGSISTLTIQRTEQRDSAMYRCASSLLSRGPEAFFGQGTRLTVV.

This rearrangement joins TRBV7-6 to TRBJ1-1, with D possibly being TRBD1 (6 bases). The CDR3 totals 13 residues. The V gene's germline CDR1 is SGHVS and CDR2 FNYEAQ. V shed 4 bases and J shed 3 bases, with 9 bases lying between them. The CDR3 is CASSWGQDTEAFF. CDR3 coding DNA: TGTGCCAGCAGCTGGGGACAAGACACTGAAGCTTTCTTT.

The chain is built from TRBV19 and TRBJ1-1; possibly TRBD1 for D (6 bases). V dropped 6 bases and J dropped 4 bases, with 15 bases sitting between them. This CDR3 is built from 14 residues. Germline-derived CDR1 and CDR2 are LNHDA and SQIVND (reference sequence). The CDR3 bases are TGTGCCAGTAGCCAAACAGGGAGGGGCACTGAAGCTTTCTTT. Protein: CASSQTGRGTEAFF.

The V call is TRBV5-4, the J call TRBJ2-7; D is possibly TRBD2 (7 bases). Trimming cost V 2 bases and J 3 bases, with 18 bases left between them. This CDR3 spans 16 amino acids. Looked up from germline, CDR1 is SGHNT and CDR2 is YYREEE (reference sequence). CDR3 residues: CASSLAPGGGRYEQYF. The CDR3 DNA reads TGTGCCAGCAGCTTAGCTCCTGGCGGGGGCCGCTACGAGCAGTACTTC.

This clone was detected only a few times. This sequence joins TRBV7-9 and TRBJ1-1; D unclear. V dropped 4 bases and J dropped 1 base, with 7 bases sitting between them. Looked up from germline, CDR1 is SEHNR and CDR2 is FQNEAQ (reference sequence). The CDR3 covers 13 residues. In nucleotides, the CDR3 is TGTGCCAGCAGCTCACAGCAGAACACTGAAGCTTTCTTT. This gives the protein CASSSQQNTEAFF.

The chain employs TRBV21-1 and TRBJ2-2; the D call TRBD1 from the table was never checked on the DNA. TRBV21-1 is described as a pseudogene. This CDR3 has 13 residues. The CDR3 DNA sequence: TGTTCAAAGGGGTTCGCGAACACCGGGGAGCTGTTTTTT. Its translation is CSKGFANTGELFF.

The rearrangement links TRBV7-9 to TRBJ2-7, with D possibly matching TRBD1 (5 bases). This CDR3 comprises 13 residues. Germline V gene data show CDR1 as SEHNR and CDR2 as FQNEAQ (reference sequence). V lost 6 bases and J 3 bases, leaving 12 bases between the germline ends. The CDR3 bases are TGTGCCAGCAGTTCCTCAGGGTTCTACGAGCAGTACTTC. It is translated as CASSSSGFYEQYF.

V and J are TRBV4-3 and TRBJ1-1, with D hard to call. Germline V gene lookup returns CDR1 LGHNA and CDR2 YSLEER. CDR3 length: 15 residues. Trimming left V 0 bases short and J 4 bases short, with 12 bases between. CDR3 loop: CASSQDRVGATEAFF. The DNA for the CDR3 is TGCGCCAGCAGCCAAGATAGAGTAGGAGCCACTGAAGCTTTCTTT.

The chain uses TRBV4-3 and TRBJ2-2, with no clear D. Germline assignment: CDR1 LGHNA and CDR2 YSLEER. This CDR3 contains 16 residues. V was shortened by 0 bases and J by 1 base, with 9 bases between the two germline ends. CDR3 sequence reads: CASSQETPGNTGELFF. The CDR3 DNA is TGCGCCAGCAGCCAAGAAACGCCAGGGAACACCGGGGAGCTGTTTTTT.

V is TRBV7-8 and J is TRBJ1-1; D is uncertain. Germline-derived CDR1 and CDR2 are SGHVS and FQNEAQ. Trimming left V 3 bases short and J 1 base short, with 9 bases between. CDR3 size: 14 residues. CDR3: CASSFRGRNTEAFF. CDR3 nucleotides: TGTGCCAGCAGCTTTAGAGGGCGGAACACTGAAGCTTTCTTT. Full variable domain (remainder filled in from reference TRBV7-8 and TRBJ1-1): GAGVSQSPRYKVAKRGQDVALRCDPISGHVSLFWYQQALGQGPEFLTYFQNEAQLDKSGLPSDRFFAERPEGSVSTLKIQRTQQEDSAVYLCASSFRGRNTEAFFGQGTRLTVV.

V gene TRBV19 combines with J gene TRBJ1-5, with 9 bases fitting TRBD1. The CDR3 is 14 residues long. Germline V lookup: CDR1 LNHDA, CDR2 SQIVND (reference sequence). Trimming removed 6 bases from V and 3 bases from J; junction bases left unmatched: 3. DNA of the CDR3: TGTGCCAGTAGCCGGGACAGGGCCAATCAGCCCCAGCATTTT. Its protein is CASSRDRANQPQHF.

V is TRBV9 and J is TRBJ1-2; no clear D. V lost 4 bases to trimming and J lost 9 bases, with 19 bases between them. The CDR3 is 14 residues long. CDR1 and CDR2 from the germline V gene are SGDLS and YYNGEE. Here the CDR3 reads CASSLRGAIDRYTF. The CDR3 region has the DNA TGTGCCAGCAGCCTCCGCGGAGCGATAGATCGCTACACCTTC.